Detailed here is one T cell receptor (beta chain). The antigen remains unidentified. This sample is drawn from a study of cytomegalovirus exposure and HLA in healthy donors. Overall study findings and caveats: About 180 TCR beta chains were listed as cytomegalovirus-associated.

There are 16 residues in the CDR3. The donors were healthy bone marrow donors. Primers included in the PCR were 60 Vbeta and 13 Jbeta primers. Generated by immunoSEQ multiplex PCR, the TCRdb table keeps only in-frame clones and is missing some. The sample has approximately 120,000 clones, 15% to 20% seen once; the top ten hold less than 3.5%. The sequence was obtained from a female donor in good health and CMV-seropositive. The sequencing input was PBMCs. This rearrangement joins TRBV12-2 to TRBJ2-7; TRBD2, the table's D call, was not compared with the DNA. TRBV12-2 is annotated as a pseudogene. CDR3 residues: CASRLGETGRIYEQYF. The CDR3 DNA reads TGTGCAAGTCGCTTAGGAGAAACCGGGAGGATCTACGAGCAGTACTTC.